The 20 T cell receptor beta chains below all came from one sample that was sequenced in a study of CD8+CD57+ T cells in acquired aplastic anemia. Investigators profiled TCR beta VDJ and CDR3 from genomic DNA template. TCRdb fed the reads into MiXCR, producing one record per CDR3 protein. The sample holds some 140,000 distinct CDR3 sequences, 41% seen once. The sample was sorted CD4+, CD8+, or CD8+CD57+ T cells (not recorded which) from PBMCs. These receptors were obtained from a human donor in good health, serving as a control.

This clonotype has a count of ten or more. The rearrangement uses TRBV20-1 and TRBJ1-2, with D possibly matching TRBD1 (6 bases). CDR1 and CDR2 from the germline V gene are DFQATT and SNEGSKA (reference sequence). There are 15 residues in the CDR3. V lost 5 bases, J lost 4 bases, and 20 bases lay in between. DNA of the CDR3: TGCAGTGCTGCGCCGATGGGGGGGGCAGGCTATGGCTACACCTTC. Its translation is CSAAPMGGAGYGYTF.

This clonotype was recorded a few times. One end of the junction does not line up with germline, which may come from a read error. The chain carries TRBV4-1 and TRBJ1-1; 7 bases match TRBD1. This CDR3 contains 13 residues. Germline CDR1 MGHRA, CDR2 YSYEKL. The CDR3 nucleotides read TGCGCCAGCCACAGGGGATTGAACACTGAAGCTCTCTTT. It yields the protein CASHRGLNTEALF.

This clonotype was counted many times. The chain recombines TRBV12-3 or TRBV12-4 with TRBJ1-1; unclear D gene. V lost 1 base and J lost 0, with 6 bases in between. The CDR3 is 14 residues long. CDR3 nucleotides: TGTGCCAGCAGTTTAGACGGAGTGAACACTGAAGCTTTCTTT. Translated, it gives CASSLDGVNTEAFF.

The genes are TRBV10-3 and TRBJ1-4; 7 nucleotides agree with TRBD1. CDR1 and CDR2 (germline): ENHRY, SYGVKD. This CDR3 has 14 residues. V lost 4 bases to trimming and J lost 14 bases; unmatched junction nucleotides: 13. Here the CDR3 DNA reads TGTGCCATCAGTGCTATGGCAGGGGGTGGAAAGCTGTTTTTT. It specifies CAISAMAGGGKLFF.

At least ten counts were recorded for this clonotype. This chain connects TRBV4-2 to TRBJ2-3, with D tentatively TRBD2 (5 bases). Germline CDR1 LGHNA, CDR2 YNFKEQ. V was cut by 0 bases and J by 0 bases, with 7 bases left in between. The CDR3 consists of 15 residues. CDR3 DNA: TGTGCCAGCAGCCAAGACGGGGTTAGCACAGATACGCAGTATTTT. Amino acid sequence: CASSQDGVSTDTQYF.

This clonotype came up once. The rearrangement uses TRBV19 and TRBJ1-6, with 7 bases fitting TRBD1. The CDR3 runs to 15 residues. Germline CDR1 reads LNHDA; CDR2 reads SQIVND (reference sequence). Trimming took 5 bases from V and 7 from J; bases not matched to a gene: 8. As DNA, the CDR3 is TGTGCCAGTAGTGCCGGGACACAGGGGAATTCACCCCTCCACTTT. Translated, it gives CASSAGTQGNSPLHF. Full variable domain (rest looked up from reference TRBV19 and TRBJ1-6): DGGITQSPKYLFRKEGQNVTLSCEQNLNHDAMYWYRQDPGQGLRLIYYSQIVNDFQKGDIAEGYSVSREKKESFPLTVTSAQKNPTAFYLCASSAGTQGNSPLHFGNGTRLTVT.

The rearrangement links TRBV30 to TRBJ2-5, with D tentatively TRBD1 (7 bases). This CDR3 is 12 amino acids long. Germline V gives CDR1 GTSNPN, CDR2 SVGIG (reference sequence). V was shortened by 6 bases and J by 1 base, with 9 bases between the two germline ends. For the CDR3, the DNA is TGTGCCTGCAGGGGGGTCCAAGAGACCCAGTACTTC. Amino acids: CACRGVQETQYF.

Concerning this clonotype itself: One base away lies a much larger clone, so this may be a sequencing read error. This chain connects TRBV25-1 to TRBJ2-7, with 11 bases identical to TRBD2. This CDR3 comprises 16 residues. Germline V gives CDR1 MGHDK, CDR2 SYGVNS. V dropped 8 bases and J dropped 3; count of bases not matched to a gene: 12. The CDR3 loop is CASCFATSGAFYEQYF. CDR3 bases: TGTGCCAGCTGTTTCGCGACTAGCGGGGCGTTCTACGAGCAGTACTTC.

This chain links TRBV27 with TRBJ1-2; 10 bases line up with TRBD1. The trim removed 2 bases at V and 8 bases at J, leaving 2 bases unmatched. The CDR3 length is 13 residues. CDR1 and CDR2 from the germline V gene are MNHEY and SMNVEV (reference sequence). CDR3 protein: CASSLRTGGGYTF. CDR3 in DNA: TGTGCCAGCAGTTTAAGGACAGGGGGAGGCTACACCTTC.

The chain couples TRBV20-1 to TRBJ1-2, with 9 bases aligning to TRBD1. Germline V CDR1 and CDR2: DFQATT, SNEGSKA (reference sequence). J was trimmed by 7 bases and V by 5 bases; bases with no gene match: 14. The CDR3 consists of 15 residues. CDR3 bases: TGCAGTGCTGGGCGCCGGGACAGGGAATCAGGTGGCTACACCTTC. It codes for CSAGRRDRESGGYTF.

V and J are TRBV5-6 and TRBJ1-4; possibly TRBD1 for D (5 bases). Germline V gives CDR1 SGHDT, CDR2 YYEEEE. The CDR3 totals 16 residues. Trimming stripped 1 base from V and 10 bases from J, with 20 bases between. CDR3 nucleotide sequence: TGTGCCAGCAGCTTGTCCCCTGATGAGGGGAGAGGAAAACTGTTTTTT. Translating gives CASSLSPDEGRGKLFF.

CDR3 in DNA: TGCAGTGCTAGGAACTATGGCTACACCTTC. Amino acid sequence: CSARNYGYTF. The chain recombines TRBV20-1 with TRBJ1-2; no clear D. There are 10 residues in the CDR3. Germline CDR1 is DFQATT and CDR2 is SNEGSKA (reference sequence). V lost 3 bases, J lost 2 bases, and 1 base lay in between.

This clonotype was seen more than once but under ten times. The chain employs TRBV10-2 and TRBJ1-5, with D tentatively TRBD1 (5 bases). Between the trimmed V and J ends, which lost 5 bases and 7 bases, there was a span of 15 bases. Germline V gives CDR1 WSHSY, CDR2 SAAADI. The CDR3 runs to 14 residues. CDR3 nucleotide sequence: TGCGCCAGCAGTAAAGGGACTGGTAGGCAGCCCCAGCATTTT. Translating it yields CASSKGTGRQPQHF.

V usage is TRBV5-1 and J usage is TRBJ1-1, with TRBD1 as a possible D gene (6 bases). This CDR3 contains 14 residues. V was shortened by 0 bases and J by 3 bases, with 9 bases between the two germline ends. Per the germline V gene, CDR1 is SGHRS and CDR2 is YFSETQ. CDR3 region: CASSLGGQDTEAFF. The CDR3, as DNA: TGCGCCAGCAGCTTGGGGGGGCAGGACACTGAAGCTTTCTTT.

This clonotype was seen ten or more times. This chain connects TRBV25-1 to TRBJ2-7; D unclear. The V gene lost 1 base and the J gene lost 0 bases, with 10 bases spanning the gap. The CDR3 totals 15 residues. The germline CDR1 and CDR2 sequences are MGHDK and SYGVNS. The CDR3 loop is CASSESVKDSYEQYF. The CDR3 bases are TGTGCCAGCAGTGAATCGGTGAAGGACTCCTACGAGCAGTACTTC.

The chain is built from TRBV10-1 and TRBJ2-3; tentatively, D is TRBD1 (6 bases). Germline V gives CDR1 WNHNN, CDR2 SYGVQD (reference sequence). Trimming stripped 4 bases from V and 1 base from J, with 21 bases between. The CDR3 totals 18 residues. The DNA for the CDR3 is TGCGCCAGCAGTGCCGTACTGACAGGCGCCAACCGCACAGATACGCAGTATTTT. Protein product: CASSAVLTGANRTDTQYF.

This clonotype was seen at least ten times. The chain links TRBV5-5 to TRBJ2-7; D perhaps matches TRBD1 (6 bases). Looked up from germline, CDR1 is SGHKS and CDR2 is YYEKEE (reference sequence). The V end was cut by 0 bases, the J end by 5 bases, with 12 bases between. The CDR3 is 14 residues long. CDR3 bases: TGTGCCAGCAGCTTGGACGCAGGGGCCCACGAGCAGTACTTC. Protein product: CASSLDAGAHEQYF.

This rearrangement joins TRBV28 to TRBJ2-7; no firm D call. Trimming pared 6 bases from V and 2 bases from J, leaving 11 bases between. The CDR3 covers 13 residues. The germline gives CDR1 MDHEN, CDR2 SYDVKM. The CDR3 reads CASRAGDAYEQYF. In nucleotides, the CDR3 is TGTGCCAGCAGAGCAGGAGACGCCTACGAGCAGTACTTC.

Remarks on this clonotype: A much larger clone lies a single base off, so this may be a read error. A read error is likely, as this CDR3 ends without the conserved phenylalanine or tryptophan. CDR3 amino acids: CASSLLAPGEQFS. Here the CDR3 DNA reads TGCGCCAGCAGCCTTCTAGCTCCGGGTGAGCAGTTCTCC. This chain joins TRBV5-1 and TRBJ2-1, with D tentatively TRBD2 (5 bases). The CDR3 spans 13 residues. Germline V CDR1 and CDR2: SGHRS, YFSETQ. V lost 4 bases and J 9 bases, leaving 14 bases between the germline ends.

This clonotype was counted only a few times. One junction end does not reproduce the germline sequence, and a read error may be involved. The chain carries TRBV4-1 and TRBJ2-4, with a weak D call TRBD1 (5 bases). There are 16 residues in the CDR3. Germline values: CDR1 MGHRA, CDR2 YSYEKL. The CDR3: CASSQGRAQVKDIQYF. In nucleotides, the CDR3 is TGCGCCAGCAGCCAAGGTCGGGCACAGGTCAAAGACATTCAGTACTTC.